Sequencing of this T cell receptor beta chain was carried out in a study of T cell repertoires in aging, cancer and after chemotherapy. Study outcomes and limitations: Across the chemotherapy interval, each cancer cohort showed higher median generation probability, suggesting thymic rebound. In cancer patients, declining TCR diversity with age involved lost richness and lost evenness. Age-matched healthy donors had significantly more diverse, less clonal blood TCR repertoires than untreated cancer patients.

V lost 4 bases and J lost 5; bases outside the gene matches: 6. The CDR3 is 13 residues long. Germline CDR1 and CDR2: SGHNT and YYREEE (reference sequence). This clonotype is large in the sample. Its antigen remains unidentified. Amplification of TCR beta used genomic DNA extracted from peripheral blood. Multiplex touch-down PCR with TRB-A/B primers amplified rearranged V-D-J TRB sequences. TCRdb called the multiplex PCR reads again in MiXCR, with one record for every CDR3 protein. Here the sample spans a few hundred distinct CDR3 sequences, more than 15% being singletons. Sequencing was performed on blood. The chain is built from TRBV5-4 and TRBJ2-7; 7 bases are a match to TRBD1. The sequence was obtained from a human donor with a blood cancer. The CDR3 spells CASSRDRDDEQYF. The CDR3 DNA follows: TGTGCCAGCAGCCGTGACAGGGACGACGAGCAGTACTTC.